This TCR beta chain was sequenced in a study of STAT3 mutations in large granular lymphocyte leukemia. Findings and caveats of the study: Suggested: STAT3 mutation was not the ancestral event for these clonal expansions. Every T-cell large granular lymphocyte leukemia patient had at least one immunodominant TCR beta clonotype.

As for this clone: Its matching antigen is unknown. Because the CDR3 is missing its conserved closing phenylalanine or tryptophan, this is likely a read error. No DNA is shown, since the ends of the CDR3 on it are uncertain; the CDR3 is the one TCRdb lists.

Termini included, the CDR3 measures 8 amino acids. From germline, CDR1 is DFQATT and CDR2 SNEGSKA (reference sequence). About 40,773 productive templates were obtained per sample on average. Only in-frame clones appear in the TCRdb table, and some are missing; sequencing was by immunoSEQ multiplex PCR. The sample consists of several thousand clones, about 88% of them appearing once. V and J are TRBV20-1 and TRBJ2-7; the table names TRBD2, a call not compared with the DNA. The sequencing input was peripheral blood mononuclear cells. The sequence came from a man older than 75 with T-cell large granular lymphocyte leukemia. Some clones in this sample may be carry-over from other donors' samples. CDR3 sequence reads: CTRGGVSE.